This passage covers 13 T cell receptor beta chains from one sample sequenced in a study of read filtering for tumor transcriptome and immune sequencing. From roughly 400 ng of RNA, a library with molecular barcoded alpha/delta and beta/gamma adaptors was made. In TCRdb, the reads were re-called with MiXCR into one record per CDR3 protein. This sample has roughly 90,000 distinct CDR3 sequences; 9% to 15% occur once, and the top ten carry approximately 15%. What was sequenced was a population of CD138-negative cells sorted from bone marrow. These TCRs come from a donor over 35 with multiple myeloma.

This clonotype was detected ten times or more. One end of the junction varies from germline; a read error may be responsible. V is TRBV28 and J is TRBJ2-1; D might be TRBD1 (5 bases). The CDR3 sequence is 13 residues long. CDR1 and CDR2 from the germline V gene are MDHEN and SYDVKM. The CDR3 DNA reads TGTGCCGGCAGTTTATCAAGGACAACGGTCGAGTTCTTC. Its protein product is CAGSLSRTTVEFF. Together with reference TRBV28 and TRBJ2-1, the CDR3 gives the full variable domain: DVKVTQSSRYLVKRTGEKVFLECVQDMDHENMFWYRQDPGLGLRLIYFSYDVKMKEKGDIPEGYSVSREKKERFSLILESASTNQTSMYLCAGSLSRTTVEFFGPGTRLTVL.

This clonotype was seen repeatedly, ten times or more. The chain has TRBV27 and TRBJ1-1; the match to TRBD1 covers 8 bases. CDR1 and CDR2 (germline): MNHEY, SMNVEV (reference sequence). The length of the CDR3 is 14 residues. J gave up 0 bases and V 8 bases, and 5 bases lay outside the gene matches. The CDR3 loop reads CASGRQGMNTEAFF. The CDR3 DNA is TGTGCCAGCGGCCGACAGGGGATGAACACTGAAGCTTTCTTT.

This clonotype was detected ten times or more. V and J are TRBV24-1 and TRBJ2-5, with D perhaps being TRBD1 or TRBD2 (5 bases each). V gave up 3 bases and J gave up 4 bases, with 11 bases separating them. This CDR3 comprises 14 residues. The germline CDR1 and CDR2 sequences are KGHDR and SFDVKD. The CDR3 loop reads CATSDTGPRETQYF. CDR3 nucleotides: TGTGCCACCAGTGATACGGGACCTAGAGAGACCCAGTACTTC.

At least ten counts were recorded for this clonotype. The V call is TRBV5-1, the J call TRBJ1-6; TRBD1 aligns across 10 bases. Germline V gives CDR1 SGHRS, CDR2 YFSETQ. V trimming: 4 bases; J trimming: 2 bases; junction bases outside the gene matches: 6. CDR3 length: 17 residues. CDR3 nucleotide sequence: TGCGCCAGCAGCCCGGGACAGGGGTACACCTATAATTCACCCCTCCACTTT. Translating gives CASSPGQGYTYNSPLHF.

This clonotype was seen many times. The DNA for the CDR3 is TGCAGCGTTGAGGGTCTAAACTATGGCTACACCTTC. It encodes CSVEGLNYGYTF. This chain connects TRBV29-1 to TRBJ1-2; D is uncertain. CDR3 size: 12 residues. From germline, CDR1 is SQVTM and CDR2 ANQGSEA. The V and J ends lost 3 bases and 2 bases respectively, with 7 bases between them.

This clonotype came up many times. The chain is built from TRBV24-1 and TRBJ2-1; possibly TRBD1 for D (6 bases). This CDR3 is 14 amino acids long. V gave up 10 bases and J gave up 12 bases, with 24 bases separating them. Per germline, CDR1 KGHDR and CDR2 SFDVKD. CDR3 residues: CATQGVSGLRGQFF. The CDR3 region has the DNA TGTGCCACTCAGGGTGTATCGGGGCTCAGGGGGCAGTTCTTC.

The chain combines TRBV29-1 with TRBJ2-5; D might be TRBD1 (6 bases). In germline, CDR1 is SQVTM, CDR2 ANQGSEA. Trimming shortened V by 2 bases and J by 5 bases, and 15 bases separated the two germline ends. CDR3 length equals 14 residues. The CDR3: CSVELQGLGETQYF. The CDR3 DNA reads as TGCAGCGTTGAACTACAGGGTCTAGGGGAGACCCAGTACTTC.

This clonotype was recorded many times. The chain is built from TRBV20-1 and TRBJ1-2; TRBD1 is a possible D gene (6 bases). Trimming pared 1 base from V and 8 bases from J, leaving 14 bases between. Germline values: CDR1 DFQATT, CDR2 SNEGSKA (reference sequence). The CDR3 contains 13 residues. CDR3 sequence: CSARVGGRSGYTF. In nucleotides, the CDR3 is TGCAGTGCTAGAGTAGGGGGAAGGAGCGGCTACACCTTC.

This clonotype was seen at least ten times. The rearrangement joins TRBV9 to TRBJ2-1; D is perhaps TRBD2 (5 bases). The CDR3 loop spans 14 amino acids. Germline V gene sequence: CDR1 SGDLS, CDR2 YYNGEE. Trimming took off 4 bases at V and 4 bases at J, with 12 bases between the two ends. The CDR3 nucleotides are TGTGCCAGCAGCTCGACGGCGGGTTACAATGAGCAGTTCTTC. Translated, it gives CASSSTAGYNEQFF. Complete variable domain (other parts from reference TRBV9 and TRBJ2-1): DSGVTQTPKHLITATGQRVTLRCSPRSGDLSVYWYQQSLDQGLQFLIQYYNGEERAKGNILERFSAQQFPDLHSELNLSSLELGDSALYFCASSSTAGYNEQFFGPGTRLTVL.

The table lists this clonotype with many counts. This rearrangement joins TRBV7-2 to TRBJ2-5; D call uncertain. The CDR3 is 14 residues long. Germline values: CDR1 SGHTA, CDR2 FQGNSA. With 0 bases removed from V and 2 bases from J, the gap between germline ends came to 7 bases. The CDR3 loop reads CASSLAGRQETQYF. Here the CDR3 DNA reads TGTGCCAGCAGCTTAGCGGGAAGACAAGAGACCCAGTACTTC.

The chain joins TRBV28 to TRBJ2-7, with D hard to call. This CDR3 region has 13 residues. Per the germline V gene, CDR1 is MDHEN and CDR2 is SYDVKM. V dropped 5 bases and J dropped 2 bases, with 10 bases sitting between them. The CDR3 sequence is CASSPDPTYEQYF. The CDR3 DNA reads TGTGCCAGCAGTCCTGACCCAACCTACGAGCAGTACTTC.

This clonotype was seen ten or more times. This chain links TRBV4-2 with TRBJ2-3; D is perhaps TRBD1 or TRBD2 (6 bases each). This CDR3 is 15 amino acids long. Germline CDR1 LGHNA, CDR2 YNFKEQ. V shed 0 bases and J shed 6 bases, with 13 bases lying between them. The CDR3 is CASSQEEGGGDTQYF. The CDR3 DNA reads TGTGCCAGCAGCCAAGAGGAAGGGGGAGGTGATACGCAGTATTTT.

Many counts were recorded for this clonotype. This chain uses TRBV7-9 with TRBJ2-1; TRBD2 matches 13 bases. The trim removed 5 bases at V and 4 bases at J, leaving 2 bases unmatched. Germline CDR1 reads SEHNR; CDR2 reads FQNEAQ (reference sequence). The CDR3 length is 15 residues. CDR3 region: CASSTSGRGYNEQFF. In DNA form, the CDR3 reads TGTGCCAGCAGCACTAGCGGGAGGGGATACAATGAGCAGTTCTTC. The full variable domain, rest sourced from reference TRBV7-9 and TRBJ2-1, is DTGVSQNPRHKITKRGQNVTFRCDPISEHNRLYWYRQTLGQGPEFLTYFQNEAQLEKSRLLSDRFSAERPKGSFSTLEIQRTEQGDSAMYLCASSTSGRGYNEQFFGPGTRLTVL.